The subject of this entry is one T cell receptor beta chain. The identical CDR3 is also encoded by other nucleotide sequences in the sample. These data belong to a study of blood T cell repertoires in COVID-19. Study as a whole: Sample material is recorded as cDNA or gDNA derived from T cells, B-cell-depleted T cells, or PBMCs.

The V gene end was trimmed by 2 bases and the J gene end by 2 bases; junction bases not matched to a gene: 0. Per germline, CDR1 MNHEY and CDR2 SMNVEV (reference sequence). This CDR3 has 15 amino acids. TCRdb keeps only in-frame clones here, not all; method: immunoSEQ multiplex PCR. The sample holds hundreds of thousands of clones, roughly nine tenths seen once. This sequence joins TRBV27 and TRBJ1-1, with TRBD1 identical over 12 bases. The TCR comes from a man younger than 35 who had recovered from COVID-19. The sequencing sample was made of PBMCs or T cells enriched from blood (not recorded which). This CDR3 reads CASSLGTGGNTEAFF. CDR3 bases: TGTGCCAGCAGTTTAGGGACAGGGGGCAACACTGAAGCTTTCTTT.